This passage covers 8 T cell receptor beta chains from one sample sequenced in a study of blood T cell repertoires in COVID-19. Profiled with immunoSEQ multiplex PCR; TCRdb holds only in-frame clones, not every one. The sample consists of fewer than 350,000 clones, around nine tenths of them appearing once. Specimen: peripheral blood. These receptors all stem from a woman aged 30 to 39 with COVID-19, enrolled during active disease.

There are a few counts of this clone. The V call is TRBV19, the J call TRBJ1-2; 7 bases are shared with TRBD1. Germline CDR1 and CDR2: LNHDA and SQIVND (reference sequence). This CDR3 spans 14 amino acids. Losses at the gene ends were 4 bases for V and 7 bases for J; bases not matched to a gene: 9. The chain's CDR3 is CASSRDRTTGGYTF. In DNA, the CDR3 is TGTGCCAGTAGTAGGGACAGAACTACGGGTGGCTACACCTTC.

The chain has TRBV4-2 and TRBJ1-6; 9 bases are shared with TRBD1. CDR3 length: 15 amino acids. With 3 bases clipped from V and 8 bases from J, the junction kept 5 bases outside the gene matches. Germline V CDR1 and CDR2: LGHNA, YNFKEQ. In DNA, the CDR3 is TGTGCCAGCAGCCACCCGGGACAGGGATATTCACCCCTCCACTTT. It codes for CASSHPGQGYSPLHF.

A few counts support this clone. The V call is TRBV28, the J call TRBJ2-1; no reliable D call. Per germline, CDR1 MDHEN and CDR2 SYDVKM. CDR3 length: 14 residues. Trimming cost V 1 base and J 7 bases, with 11 bases left between them. The CDR3 reads CASSLSPERNEQFF. The CDR3 DNA reads TGTGCCAGCAGTTTATCGCCTGAGAGAAATGAGCAGTTCTTC.

The V call is TRBV18, the J call TRBJ2-3; TRBD2 matches at 8 bases. V was pared by 6 bases and J by 3 bases, with 5 bases of the junction left unmatched. CDR1 is KGHSH and CDR2 is LQKENI in the germline V gene. The CDR3 is made up of 14 amino acids. CDR3 sequence reads: CASSEAGATDTQYF. The CDR3 DNA sequence: TGTGCCAGCTCCGAAGCGGGAGCGACAGATACGCAGTATTTT. Variable domain in full (rest from reference TRBV18 and TRBJ2-3): NAGVMQNPRHLVRRRGQEARLRCSPMKGHSHVYWYRQLPEEGLKFMVYLQKENIIDESGMPKERFSAEFPKEGPSILRIQQVVRGDSAAYFCASSEAGATDTQYFGPGTRLTVL.

V usage is TRBV11-1 and J usage is TRBJ2-7; a weak D match, TRBD2 (6 bases). Germline values: CDR1 SGHAT, CDR2 FQDESV (reference sequence). The CDR3 covers 15 residues. V dropped 3 bases and J dropped 6 bases, with 18 bases sitting between them. DNA of the CDR3: TGTGCCAGCAGCTTTAGGAGGGATGGGGTTGGCGAGCAGTACTTC. Encoded protein: CASSFRRDGVGEQYF.

V gene TRBV2 combines with J gene TRBJ1-2; tentatively, D is TRBD1 (5 bases). Germline CDR1 SNHLY, CDR2 FYNNEI. The CDR3 consists of 14 residues. Between the trimmed V and J ends, which lost 1 base and 2 bases, there was a span of 8 bases. CDR3 amino acids: CASSEDQGNYGYTF. Here the CDR3 DNA reads TGTGCCAGCAGTGAAGACCAGGGCAACTATGGCTACACCTTC.

The rearrangement uses TRBV18 and TRBJ2-1; D might be TRBD2 (5 bases). V lost 3 bases and J 6 bases, leaving 18 bases between the germline ends. In germline, CDR1 is KGHSH, CDR2 LQKENI. The CDR3 spans 16 residues. CDR3 sequence: CASSPGPGRARNEQFF. The CDR3, as DNA: TGTGCCAGCTCACCGGGCCCTGGGCGGGCCCGCAATGAGCAGTTCTTC.

V usage is TRBV19 and J usage is TRBJ2-1; 15 bases agree with TRBD2. Germline lookup yields CDR1 LNHDA and CDR2 SQIVND (reference sequence). This CDR3 comprises 15 residues. V trimming: 5 bases; J trimming: 8 bases; junction bases outside the gene matches: 4. The CDR3, as DNA: TGTGCCAGTAGTCTGGGACTAGCGGGAGGAGATGAGCAGTTCTTC. Its translation: CASSLGLAGGDEQFF.